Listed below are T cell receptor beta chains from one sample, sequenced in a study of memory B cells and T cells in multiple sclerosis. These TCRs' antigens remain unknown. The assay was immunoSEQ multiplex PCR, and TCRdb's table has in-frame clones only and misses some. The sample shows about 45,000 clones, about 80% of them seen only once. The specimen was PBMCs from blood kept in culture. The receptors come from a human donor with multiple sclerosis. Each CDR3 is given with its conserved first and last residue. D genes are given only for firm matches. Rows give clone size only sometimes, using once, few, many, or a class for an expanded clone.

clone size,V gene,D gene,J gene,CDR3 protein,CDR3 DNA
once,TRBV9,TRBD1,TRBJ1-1,CASSVGTGFDTEAFF,TGTGCCAGCAGCGTCGGGACAGGGTTTGACACTGAAGCTTTCTTT
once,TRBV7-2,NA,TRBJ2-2,CASSLMASAATGELFF,TGTGCCAGCAGCTTAATGGCTAGCGCGGCAACCGGGGAGCTGTTTTTT
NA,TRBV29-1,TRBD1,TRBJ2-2,CSVVTGAVIAGELFF,TGCAGCGTTGTGACAGGGGCGGTAATTGCCGGGGAGCTGTTTTTT
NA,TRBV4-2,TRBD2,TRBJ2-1,CASSQELAGGYNEQFF,TGTGCCAGCAGCCAAGAACTAGCGGGGGGGTACAATGAGCAGTTCTTC
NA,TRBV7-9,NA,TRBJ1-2,CASSLGGYGYTF,TGCGCCAGCAGCTTGGGGGGCTATGGCTACACCTTC
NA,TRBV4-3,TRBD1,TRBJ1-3,CASSQTGGLVGNTIYF,TGCGCCAGCAGCCAAACAGGGGGTCTCGTCGGAAACACCATATATTTT
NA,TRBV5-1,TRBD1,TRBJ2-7,CASSLNAGTGSGEQYF,TGCGCCAGCAGCCTTAATGCCGGGACAGGGTCTGGGGAGCAGTACTTC
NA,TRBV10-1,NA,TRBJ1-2,CASSDGSNYGYTF,TGCGCCAGCAGTGATGGTTCTAACTATGGCTACACCTTC
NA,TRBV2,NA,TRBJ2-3,CASSLQGRTDTQYF,TGTGCCAGCAGCCTACAGGGAAGGACAGATACGCAGTATTTT
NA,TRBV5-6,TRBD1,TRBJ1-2,CASSPTGTGGLYGYTF,TGTGCCAGCAGCCCGACCGGGACAGGGGGCCTCTATGGCTACACCTTC
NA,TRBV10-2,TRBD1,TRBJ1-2,CASSDAGTGSIGYTF,TGCGCCAGCAGTGATGCCGGGACAGGGTCTATTGGCTACACCTTC
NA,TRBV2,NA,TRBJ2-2,CASSDGHQDTGELFF,TGTGCCAGCAGTGATGGACATCAAGACACCGGGGAGCTGTTTTTT
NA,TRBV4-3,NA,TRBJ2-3,CASKASGGLTADTQYF,TGCGCCAGCAAGGCATCCGGGGGGCTCACGGCAGATACGCAGTATTTT
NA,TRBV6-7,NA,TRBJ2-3,CASSYSGSTDTQYF,TGTGCCAGCAGTTACTCGGGTAGCACAGATACGCAGTATTTT
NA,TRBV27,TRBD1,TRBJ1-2,CASSLQPDRGGYGYTF,TGTGCCAGCAGTTTACAGCCGGACAGGGGAGGGTATGGCTACACCTTC
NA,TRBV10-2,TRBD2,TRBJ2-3,CASSERGGLESTQYF,TGCGCCAGCAGTGAGCGGGGGGGCCTCGAAAGTACGCAGTATTTT
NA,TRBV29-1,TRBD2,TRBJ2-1,CSVDIASGGAGEQFF,TGCAGCGTTGACATCGCTAGCGGGGGGGCCGGTGAGCAGTTCTTC
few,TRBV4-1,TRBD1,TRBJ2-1,CASSQGDRPRDEQFF,TGCGCCAGCAGCCAGGGGGACAGACCTAGGGATGAGCAGTTCTTC
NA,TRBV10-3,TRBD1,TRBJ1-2,CAIRPRQGDYGYTF,TGTGCCATCAGGCCCCGACAGGGAGACTATGGCTACACCTTC
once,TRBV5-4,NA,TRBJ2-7,CASSLGGSSYEQYF,TGTGCCAGCAGCTTGGGTGGGAGCTCCTACGAGCAGTACTTC
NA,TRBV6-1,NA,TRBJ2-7,CASSETLQGYEQYF,TGTGCCAGCAGTGAAACTTTACAGGGATACGAGCAGTACTTC
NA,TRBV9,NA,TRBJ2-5,CASTRGWGRETQYF,TGTGCCAGCACCCGAGGTTGGGGTAGAGAGACCCAGTACTTC
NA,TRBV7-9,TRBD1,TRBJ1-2,CASSLGTGDGYTF,TGTGCCAGCAGCTTGGGGACAGGGGACGGCTACACCTTC
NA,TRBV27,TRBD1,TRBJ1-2,CASSQQGAQDGYTF,TGTGCCAGCAGCCAACAGGGGGCTCAGGATGGCTACACCTTC
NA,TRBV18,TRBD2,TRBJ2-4,CASSRSGGEGNIQYF,TGTGCCAGCTCCCGGTCGGGAGGGGAAGGAAACATTCAGTACTTC
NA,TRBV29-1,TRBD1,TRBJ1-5,CSVKDRVNQPQHF,TGCAGCGTCAAGGACAGGGTCAATCAGCCCCAGCATTTT
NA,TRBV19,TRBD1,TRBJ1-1,CASSLGQGFEAATEAFF,TGTGCCAGTAGTCTCGGACAGGGCTTTGAGGCGGCCACTGAAGCTTTCTTT
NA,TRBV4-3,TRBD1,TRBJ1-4,CASSQDLRGHKELFF,TGCGCCAGCAGCCAAGATCTGAGGGGGCACAAGGAACTGTTTTTT
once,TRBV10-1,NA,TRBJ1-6,CASSDLGNSPLHF,TGCGCCAGCAGTGATTTGGGAAATTCACCCCTCCACTTT
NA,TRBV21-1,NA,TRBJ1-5,CASSKISGGPQPQHF,TGTGCCAGCAGCAAAATCTCTGGCGGTCCTCAGCCCCAGCATTTT
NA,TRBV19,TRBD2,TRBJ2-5,CASSFGTSGRGETQYF,TGTGCCAGTAGTTTTGGGACTAGCGGGAGGGGAGAGACCCAGTACTTC
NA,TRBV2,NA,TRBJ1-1,CASSESPRANTEAFF,TGTGCCAGCAGTGAATCCCCCAGGGCGAACACTGAAGCTTTCTTT
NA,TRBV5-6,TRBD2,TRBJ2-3,CASSPGAGGDTQYF,TGTGCCAGCAGCCCGGGGGCGGGGGGAGATACGCAGTATTTT
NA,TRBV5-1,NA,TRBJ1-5,CASSPETGRDQPQHF,TGCGCCAGCAGCCCAGAGACTGGGCGGGATCAGCCCCAGCATTTT
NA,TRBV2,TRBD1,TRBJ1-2,CASSDPSGQVYGYTF,TGTGCCAGCAGTGATCCCTCGGGACAGGTTTATGGCTACACCTTC
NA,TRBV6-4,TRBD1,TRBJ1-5,CASSEQGYGNQPQHF,TGTGCCAGCAGTGAACAGGGGTATGGCAATCAGCCCCAGCATTTT
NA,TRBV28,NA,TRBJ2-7,CASSPPGEQYF,TGTGCCAGCAGTCCCCCAGGAGAGCAGTACTTC
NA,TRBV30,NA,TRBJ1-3,CAWSANRETGNTIYF,TGTGCCTGGAGTGCTAACAGGGAAACTGGAAACACCATATATTTT
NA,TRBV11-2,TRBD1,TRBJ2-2,CASSFLGTGGNTGELFF,TGTGCCAGCAGCTTTCTCGGGACAGGGGGGAACACCGGGGAGCTGTTTTTT
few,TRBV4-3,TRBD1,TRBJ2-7,CASSQEEGQVYEQYF,TGCGCCAGCAGCCAAGAAGAGGGACAGGTCTACGAGCAGTACTTC
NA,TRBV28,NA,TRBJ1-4,CASTPWTDGEKLFF,TGTGCCAGCACTCCTTGGACAGATGGTGAAAAACTGTTTTTT
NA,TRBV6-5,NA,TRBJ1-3,CASSQQGPGNTIYF,TGTGCCAGCAGTCAACAGGGCCCCGGAAACACCATATATTTT